What follows describes a single T cell receptor beta chain. The antigen is undetermined. The sample comes from a study of response to subunit inactivated influenza vaccine. TCRdb analysed the RT-PCR reads with MiXCR anew, one entry per CDR3 protein. In the table there are just over 300,000 distinct CDR3 sequences, 20% to 25% of which are singletons. V was pared by 10 bases and J by 4 bases, with 16 bases between. This CDR3 is built from 14 residues. The study, taken as a whole, reports: Few additional T cells are recruited per seasonal influenza vaccination, authors suggested.

Sample: PBMCs from blood, taken around 22 months after vaccination. The receptor was derived from a man between 45 and 75 years old who received an inactivated influenza vaccine. V gene TRBV12-3 or TRBV12-4 combines with J gene TRBJ2-2; a possible D gene is TRBD1 (6 bases). The CDR3 nucleotides read TGTGCCACGCGTGAGACAGGACGCACCGGGGAGCTGTTTTTT. Translating gives CATRETGRTGELFF.